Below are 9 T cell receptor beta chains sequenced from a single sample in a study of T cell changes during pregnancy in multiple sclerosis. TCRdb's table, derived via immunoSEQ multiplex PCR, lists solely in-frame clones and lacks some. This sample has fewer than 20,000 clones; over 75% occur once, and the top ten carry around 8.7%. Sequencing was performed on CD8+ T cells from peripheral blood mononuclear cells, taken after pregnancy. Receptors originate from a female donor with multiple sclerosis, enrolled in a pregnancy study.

The CDR3 sequence: CASSIRTGRNEQFF. CDR3 bases: TGTGCCAGCAGTATACGGACAGGGAGGAATGAGCAGTTCTTC. The chain combines TRBV28 with TRBJ2-1; TRBD1 matches at 8 bases. J was trimmed by 7 bases and V by 5 bases; bases with no gene match: 7. Per the germline V gene, CDR1 is MDHEN and CDR2 is SYDVKM. The CDR3 runs 14 residues. The full variable domain, its missing parts supplied by reference TRBV28 and TRBJ2-1, is DVKVTQSSRYLVKRTGEKVFLECVQDMDHENMFWYRQDPGLGLRLIYFSYDVKMKEKGDIPEGYSVSREKKERFSLILESASTNQTSMYLCASSIRTGRNEQFFGPGTRLTVL.

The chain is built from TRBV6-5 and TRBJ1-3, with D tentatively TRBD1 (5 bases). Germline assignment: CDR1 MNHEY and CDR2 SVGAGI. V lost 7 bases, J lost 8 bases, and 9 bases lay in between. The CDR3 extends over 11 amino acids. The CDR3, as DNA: TGTGCCAGCACCGGGGGGGACACCATATATTTT. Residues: CASTGGDTIYF.

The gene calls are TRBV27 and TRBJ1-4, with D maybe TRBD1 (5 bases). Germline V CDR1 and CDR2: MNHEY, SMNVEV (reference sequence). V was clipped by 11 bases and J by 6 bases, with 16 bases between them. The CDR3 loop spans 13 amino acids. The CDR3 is CACRGGGDEKLFF. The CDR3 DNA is TGTGCCTGCCGGGGGGGTGGGGATGAAAAACTGTTTTTT. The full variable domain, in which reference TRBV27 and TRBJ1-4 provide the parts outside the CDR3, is EAQVTQNPRYLITVTGKKLTVTCSQNMNHEYMSWYRQDPGLGLRQIYYSMNVEVTDKGDVPEGYKVSRKEKRNFPLILESPSPNQTSLYFCACRGGGDEKLFFGSGTQLSVL.

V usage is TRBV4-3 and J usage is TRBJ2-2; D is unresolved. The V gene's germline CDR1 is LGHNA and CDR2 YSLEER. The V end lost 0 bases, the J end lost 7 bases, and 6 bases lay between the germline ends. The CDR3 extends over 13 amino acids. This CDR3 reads CASSQDRDGELFF. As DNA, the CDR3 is TGCGCCAGCAGCCAAGATCGAGACGGGGAGCTGTTTTTT.

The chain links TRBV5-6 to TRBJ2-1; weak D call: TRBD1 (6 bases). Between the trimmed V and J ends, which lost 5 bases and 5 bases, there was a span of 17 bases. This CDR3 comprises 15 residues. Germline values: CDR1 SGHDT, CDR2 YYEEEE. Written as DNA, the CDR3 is TGTGCCAGCAGTACGATTTGGACAGTACACAATGAGCAGTTCTTC. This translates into CASSTIWTVHNEQFF.

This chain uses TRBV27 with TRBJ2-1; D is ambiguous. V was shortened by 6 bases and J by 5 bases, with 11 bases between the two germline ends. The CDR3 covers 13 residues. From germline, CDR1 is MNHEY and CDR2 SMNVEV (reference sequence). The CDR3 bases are TGTGCCAGCAGCTTCAGCGAGGACAATGAGCAGTTCTTC. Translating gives CASSFSEDNEQFF.

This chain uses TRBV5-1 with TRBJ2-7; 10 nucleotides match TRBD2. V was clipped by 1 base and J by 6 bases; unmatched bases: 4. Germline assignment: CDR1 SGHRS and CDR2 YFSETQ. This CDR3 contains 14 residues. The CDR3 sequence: CASSLPSGSGEQYF. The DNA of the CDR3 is TGCGCCAGCAGCTTGCCTAGCGGGAGTGGCGAGCAGTACTTC.

The CDR3 loop is CASGSSGLSYEQYF. The CDR3 DNA reads TGCGCCAGCGGATCTAGCGGTCTCTCCTACGAGCAGTACTTC. The chain recombines TRBV10-2 with TRBJ2-7; 7 positions match TRBD2. V trimming: 8 bases; J trimming: 0 bases; junction bases outside the gene matches: 7. The CDR3 runs 14 residues. Germline V gene lookup returns CDR1 WSHSY and CDR2 SAAADI.

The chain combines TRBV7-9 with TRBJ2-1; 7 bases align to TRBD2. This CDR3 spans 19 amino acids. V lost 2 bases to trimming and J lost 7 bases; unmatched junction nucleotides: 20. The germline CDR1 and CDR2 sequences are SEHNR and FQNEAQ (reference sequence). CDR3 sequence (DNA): TGTGCCAGCAGCTTAACTCCAAGGGCTAGCGGTGACATTAGGAATGAGCAGTTCTTC. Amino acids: CASSLTPRASGDIRNEQFF.